These 9 T cell receptor beta chains came from one sample sequenced in a study of blood T cell repertoires in COVID-19. TCRdb's table, derived via immunoSEQ multiplex PCR, lists solely in-frame clones and lacks some. The sample has under 85,000 clones; nearly 90% are singletons. Sequenced material: peripheral blood. These receptor sequences come from a man aged 50-59 years with acute or convalescent COVID-19.

The V and J genes are TRBV5-1 and TRBJ2-7; 7 positions match TRBD1. Losses at the gene ends were 4 bases for V and 6 bases for J; bases not matched to a gene: 10. CDR3 length: 14 amino acids. Germline V gives CDR1 SGHRS, CDR2 YFSETQ. The CDR3 DNA is TGCGCCAGCAGCCTAAAGGGACAGTCGGGCGAGCAGTACTTC. The encoded protein is CASSLKGQSGEQYF. The full variable domain, with the rest looked up from reference TRBV5-1 and TRBJ2-7, is KAGVTQTPRYLIKTRGQQVTLSCSPISGHRSVSWYQQTPGQGLQFLFEYFSETQRNKGNFPGRFSGRQFSNSRSEMNVSTLELGDSALYLCASSLKGQSGEQYFGPGTRLTVT.

This clone showed up just a few times. The chain carries TRBV19 and TRBJ1-5; D is ambiguous. The V end lost 1 base, the J end lost 0 bases, and 10 bases lay between the germline ends. CDR3 length: 16 residues. The germline gives CDR1 LNHDA, CDR2 SQIVND (reference sequence). CDR3 residues: CASSIGASYSNQPQHF. The CDR3, as DNA: TGTGCCAGTAGTATAGGGGCTAGCTATAGCAATCAGCCCCAGCATTTT.

In this sample, this clone turned up once. The chain has TRBV2 and TRBJ2-5; TRBD1 matches 11 bases. The germline CDR1 and CDR2 sequences are SNHLY and FYNNEI. The CDR3 extends over 14 amino acids. With 7 bases clipped from V and 5 bases from J, the junction kept 6 bases outside the gene matches. Here the CDR3 DNA reads TGTGCCAGCATGCAGGACAGGGGGCCGGAGACCCAGTACTTC. This encodes CASMQDRGPETQYF.

This clone has a handful of counts. The genes are TRBV25-1 and TRBJ1-3; 7 bases map to TRBD1. CDR1 is MGHDK and CDR2 is SYGVNS in the germline V gene. The V segment lost 4 bases and the J segment 0 bases; nucleotides outside the gene matches: 3. The CDR3 spans 15 residues. CDR3 sequence (DNA): TGTGCCAGCAGTGGGACAGGTAACTCTGGAAACACCATATATTTT. This codes for CASSGTGNSGNTIYF. The complete variable domain, with remaining parts taken from reference TRBV25-1 and TRBJ1-3, reads EADIYQTPRYLVIGTGKKITLECSQTMGHDKMYWYQQDPGMELHLIHYSYGVNSTEKGDLSSESTVSRIRTEHFPLTLESARPSHTSQYLCASSGTGNSGNTIYFGEGSWLTVV.

V is TRBV4-3 and J is TRBJ2-6; D is perhaps TRBD1 (6 bases). Trimming removed 0 bases at V and 0 bases at J, with 6 bases between. This CDR3 is built from 16 residues. Germline V CDR1 and CDR2: LGHNA, YSLEER. The CDR3 nucleotides are TGCGCCAGCAGCCAAGAAGGGGGCTCTGGGGCCAACGTCCTGACTTTC. It specifies CASSQEGGSGANVLTF.

The chain recombines TRBV6-6 with TRBJ1-2; no firm D call. The CDR3 has 13 residues. Trimming took 6 bases from V and 2 from J, leaving 10 bases between them. Germline CDR1 is MNHNY and CDR2 is SVGAGI (reference sequence). The CDR3 spells CASSRGGNYGYTF. As DNA, the CDR3 is TGTGCCAGCAGCCGAGGAGGGAACTATGGCTACACCTTC.

The rearrangement uses TRBV5-3 and TRBJ1-4, with 11 positions matching TRBD1. TRBV5-3 is an ORF, with its function uncertain. CDR3 length equals 17 residues. J was trimmed by 2 bases and V by 4 bases; bases with no gene match: 7. Here the CDR3 reads CARSSRDRGSTNEKLFF. The CDR3 bases are TGTGCCAGAAGCAGTCGGGACAGGGGGTCTACTAATGAAAAACTGTTTTTT.

The rearrangement joins TRBV4-1 to TRBJ1-4; D is uncertain. Germline V CDR1 and CDR2: MGHRA, YSYEKL. V was cut by 1 base and J by 7 bases, with 7 bases left in between. The CDR3 extends over 13 amino acids. The CDR3 DNA follows: TGCGCCAGCAGCCAAGCCCTTGTTGAAAAACTGTTTTTT. Protein: CASSQALVEKLFF.

The V and J genes are TRBV6-6 and TRBJ2-2; 8 bases map to TRBD2. J gave up 4 bases and V 4 bases, and 5 bases lay outside the gene matches. The CDR3 totals 15 residues. Germline V gene data show CDR1 as MNHNY and CDR2 as SVGAGI (reference sequence). The CDR3 here is CASSSVAGSTGELFF. The CDR3, as DNA: TGTGCCAGCAGTTCGGTAGCGGGATCCACCGGGGAGCTGTTTTTT.